Listed below are T cell receptor beta chains from one sample, sequenced in a study of T and B cells in COVID-19 patients. TCRdb fed the multiplex PCR reads into MiXCR, producing one record per CDR3 protein. This table holds 4,000 to 5,000 distinct CDR3 sequences, about a fifth found once. Material: blood. The receptors were sampled from a human donor with active COVID-19. CDR3s include the opening cysteine and the closing phenylalanine or tryptophan. A D gene is named only where the DNA matches it firmly. A row's size may be missing; if present it is once, few, many or a size class.

V	size	J	D	DNA	CDR3
TRBV5-1	few	TRBJ2-1	-	TGCGCCAGCAGCGCCGGAGGGCCCACGATCGGCGAGCAGTTCTTC	CASSAGGPTIGEQFF
TRBV6-5	medium-sized	TRBJ1-5	-	TGTGCCAGTAAAGGGTACGGGTATCAGCCCCAGCATTTT	CASKGYGYQPQHF
TRBV20-1	few	TRBJ1-2	TRBD1	TGCAGTGCCGTCGTGCGGGACAGGGCCCACGGCTACACCTTC	CSAVVRDRAHGYTF
TRBV6-1	medium-sized	TRBJ2-1	-	TGTGCCAGCAGTGAGCTGACAGGCTACAATGAGCAGTTCTTC	CASSELTGYNEQFF
TRBV18	medium-sized	TRBJ2-3	TRBD2	TGTGCCAGCGAGACTAGCGGGACGACAGATACGCAGTATTTT	CASETSGTTDTQYF
TRBV14	many	TRBJ2-5	-	TGTGCCAGCAAAGGTAGCCGATACGAGACCCAGTACTTC	CASKGSRYETQYF
TRBV6-2/TRBV6-3	-	TRBJ1-1	TRBD1	TGTGCCAGCGTGGACAGGGTCGCTTTCTTT	CASVDRVAFF
TRBV19	medium-sized	TRBJ2-5	TRBD2	TGTGCCAGTAGTATTGGATCCCTAGCGGGAGTTGAGACCCAGTACTTC	CASSIGSLAGVETQYF
TRBV20-1	few	TRBJ2-7	TRBD2	TGCAGTGCCGCAGGAACTAGCGGGACGGCCGAGCAGTACTTC	CSAAGTSGTAEQYF
TRBV20-1	-	TRBJ2-7	-	TGCAGTGCATTCGGCACAAGTCCCTACGAGCAGTACTTC	CSAFGTSPYEQYF
TRBV5-1	-	TRBJ2-3	TRBD2	TGCGCCAGCAGCAGACAGGGACTAGCGGGAGGTAATGATGTCAGCACAGATACGCAGTATTTT	CASSRQGLAGGNDVSTDTQYF
TRBV20-1	-	TRBJ2-3	TRBD2	TGCAGTGCTAGTCCCTTGCTAGCGGCCCTTCGGGATACGCAGTATTTT	CSASPLLAALRDTQYF
TRBV10-3	many	TRBJ2-1	TRBD1	TGTGCCATGTGGACAGGGGCCAATGAGCAGTTCTTC	CAMWTGANEQFF
TRBV10-3	-	TRBJ2-6	-	TGTGCCATCAGTGAGTCACGGCCCTCTGGGGCCAACGTCCTGACTTTC	CAISESRPSGANVLTF
TRBV6-5	-	TRBJ2-3	TRBD2	TGTGCCAGCAGGGTAGCGGGAGGGCCGGCAGATACGCAGTATTTT	CASRVAGGPADTQYF
TRBV19	once	TRBJ2-1	TRBD2	TGTGCCAGTAGTAGGACTAGCGGGAGGGGGATCAGGTTGAATGAGCAGTTCTTC	CASSRTSGRGIRLNEQFF
TRBV5-1	medium-sized	TRBJ2-7	TRBD1	TGCGCCAGCAGCTCAGTGACAGGGGGCGGCGAGCAGTACTTC	CASSSVTGGGEQYF
TRBV7-2	medium-sized	TRBJ1-3	-	TGTGCCAGCAGCCCGCTCGGGGGAACGGGAAACACCATATATTTT	CASSPLGGTGNTIYF
TRBV19	large	TRBJ2-7	-	TGTGCCAGCCAAGCCCGACAGACCTACGAGCAGTACTTC	CASQARQTYEQYF
TRBV6-6	few	TRBJ1-1	-	TGTGCCAGCTATGCTTCGGGACACCCGAACACTGAAGCTTTCTTT	CASYASGHPNTEAFF
TRBV20-1	few	TRBJ2-3	TRBD1	TGCAGTGCTAGAGGGACAGGGAGCACAGATACGCAGTATTTT	CSARGTGSTDTQYF
TRBV5-1	-	TRBJ1-3	TRBD1	TGCGCCAGCAGCTTGGATGGACAGGGCCAAGGAAACACCATATATTTT	CASSLDGQGQGNTIYF
TRBV5-4	medium-sized	TRBJ2-7	TRBD2	TGTGCCAGCAGCTTGGCCCTTAGGGGCGGGAGGAACAGCTACGAGCAGTACTTC	CASSLALRGGRNSYEQYF
TRBV7-2	-	TRBJ1-5	-	TGTGCCAGCAGCTTATGGGGGCAGGGCAATCAGCCCCAGCATTTT	CASSLWGQGNQPQHF
TRBV20-1	few	TRBJ2-7	-	TGCAGGGAGACTGACGGGCCCCTCTACGAGCAGTACTTC	CRETDGPLYEQYF
TRBV19	medium-sized	TRBJ2-5	-	TGTGCCAGTAGTATTTCCGTTGCGGAGACCCAGTACTTC	CASSISVAETQYF
TRBV10-3	-	TRBJ1-1	-	TGTGCCATCAGTGTTGATAGCAGGAACACTGAAGCTTTCTTT	CAISVDSRNTEAFF
TRBV5-4	few	TRBJ2-7	TRBD2	TGTGCCAGCAGCTTGTTAGGCGGCGGGAGGGCCGGCGAGCAGTACTTC	CASSLLGGGRAGEQYF
TRBV29-1	medium-sized	TRBJ1-1	-	TGCAGCGTTGAAGGGGGGTTGGGCAGGGTCACTGAAGCTTTCTTT	CSVEGGLGRVTEAFF
TRBV20-1	-	TRBJ2-7	-	TGCAGTGCTAGAGACCACTACGAGCAGTACTTC	CSARDHYEQYF
TRBV28	-	TRBJ1-3	TRBD1	TGTGCCAGCAGCTCATGGGACAGGCGATTCTCTGGAAACACCATATATTTT	CASSSWDRRFSGNTIYF